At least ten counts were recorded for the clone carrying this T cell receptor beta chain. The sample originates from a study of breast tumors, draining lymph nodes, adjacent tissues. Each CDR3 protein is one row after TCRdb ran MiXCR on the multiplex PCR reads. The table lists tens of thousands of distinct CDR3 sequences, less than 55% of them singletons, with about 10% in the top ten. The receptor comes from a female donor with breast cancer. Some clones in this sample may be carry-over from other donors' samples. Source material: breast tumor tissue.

In nucleotides, the CDR3 is TGTGCCAGCAGCTCTACTACTATGGACGGTGGGGTCACCGGGGAGCTGTTTTTT. Translating gives CASSSTTMDGGVTGELFF. The chain carries TRBV7-9 and TRBJ2-2; D unresolved. The CDR3 is 18 residues long. Germline CDR1 reads SEHNR; CDR2 reads FQNEAQ (reference sequence). Trimming removed 4 bases from V and 4 bases from J, with 22 bases in between.